A selection of T cell receptor beta chains follows, all from one sample in a study of T-cell memory formation after mild COVID-19. MiXCR was run by TCRdb on the 5' RACE reads, yielding one entry per CDR3 protein. The sample has 150,000 to 200,000 distinct CDR3 sequences; more than 9% are singletons. The sequenced sample consisted of PBMCs or a T cell subset sorted from them (not recorded which). The receptors originated from a man between 18 and 29 years old who had mild COVID-19 (a few samples of this study predate the infection). Cell type and time point are not known. The CDR3 runs from the conserved cysteine through the conserved F or W. Fields, in order: J gene, D gene, V gene, clone size, CDR3 DNA, CDR3 protein. The D gene is left open where the match is weak. Clone size is shown for a subset of rows, as once, few, many or a class of expanded clone.

TRBJ2-7 | TRBD2 | TRBV18 | few | TGTGCCAGCTCACCACCGTCGCTAGCGGGGACTGCCGAGCAGTACTTC | CASSPPSLAGTAEQYF
TRBJ2-7 | NA | TRBV7-9 | NA | TGTGCCAGCAGCCCACAAACAGGGACCTACGAGCAGTACTTC | CASSPQTGTYEQYF
TRBJ2-3 | NA | TRBV7-3 | few | TGTGCCAGCAGCTTGGGTTCCACAGGGGATACGCAGTATTTT | CASSLGSTGDTQYF
TRBJ2-3 | TRBD2 | TRBV10-3 | NA | TGTGCCACCCAAGGGAGAATTGGGGGGGATAAGCAGTATTTT | CATQGRIGGDKQYF
TRBJ2-4 | TRBD1 | TRBV6-5 | many | TGTGCCAGCAGTTCCCCGGGACAGGGCAAAAACATTCAGTACTTC | CASSSPGQGKNIQYF
TRBJ2-2 | NA | TRBV6-2/TRBV6-3 | many | TGTGCCAGCAGCTCCGGACGGTTGAACACCGGGGAGCTGTTTTTT | CASSSGRLNTGELFF
TRBJ2-1 | TRBD2 | TRBV7-9 | few | TGTGCCAGCAGCTTAGCCGGGCGGGGGGCCAATGAGCAGTTCTTC | CASSLAGRGANEQFF
TRBJ2-1 | TRBD1 | TRBV7-9 | NA | TGTGCCAGCAGTGACAGGGCTGAGCAGTTCTTC | CASSDRAEQFF
TRBJ2-1 | NA | TRBV5-1 | NA | TGCGCCAGCAGCTTGGTCCGGGTCCCTAGAGAGCAGTTCTTC | CASSLVRVPREQFF
TRBJ2-1 | NA | TRBV10-3 | few | TGTGCCATCAGTGAGTCGACTCGCCAGGGGGAGCAGTTCTTC | CAISESTRQGEQFF
TRBJ1-2 | NA | TRBV14 | few | TGTGCCAGCAGCCAGAGGGGCAGGTCGATCGGCTACACCTTC | CASSQRGRSIGYTF
TRBJ2-5 | NA | TRBV2 | few | TGTGCCAGCAGTCCCATGCGGGTACGAGAGACCCAGTACTTC | CASSPMRVRETQYF
TRBJ1-1 | NA | TRBV6-4 | many | TGTGCCAGCAGTACCCGACGGGACACTGAAGCTTTCTTT | CASSTRRDTEAFF
TRBJ1-1 | NA | TRBV7-2 | few | TGTGCCAGCAGCTTCAGGGGAACCACTGAAGCTTTCTTT | CASSFRGTTEAFF